The subject of this entry is one T cell receptor (beta chain). This clone occurred once. No cognate antigen has been identified for it. Base-call qualities are not available, and no considerably larger clone is one nucleotide away. These data originate in a study of cytomegalovirus exposure and HLA in healthy donors (dated by TCRdb to about 2017). Describing the broader study: According to an earlier analysis of around 600 of the donors, some 170 million T cells yielded 90 million to 130 million unique TCR beta sequences and 276 Gb of sequence data. An early release that covered around 590 HLA-typed donors contained about 290 gigabases of sequencing data and 80 million or so unique TCR sequences. About five DR-DQ haplotypes were treated as single units for association and clustering because of strong linkage in the cohort. The aim of the study was to test whether cataloging public T cell receptors could identify signatures of past pathogen exposure. The number of donors typed differed by locus, with roughly 620-630 for A, B, C, DRB1 and DQB1, roughly 520 for DQA1, under 610 for DPA1, and some 470 for DPB1. An earlier analysis of about 600 of the donors used high-throughput TCR beta sequencing to judge whether each TCR beta V gene segment behaved as functional or pseudogenic. Every repertoire in the discovery cohort had been generated on one and the same sequencing platform. To predict cytomegalovirus infection status, the study brought together high-throughput TCR immunosequencing, statistical association of individual TCRs with disease status, and machine learning. Among about 410 genotyped donors of the cohort, an average of around 220,000 unique TCR beta nucleotide sequences was sequenced per donor, of which 15% to 20% were non-productive. Among the roughly 380 genotyped donors, roughly 80% belonged to the genetic ancestry cluster associated with self-reported Caucasian donors. In addition to the first cohort of roughly 700 subjects, a separate validation cohort of 120 different subjects was used. A later analysis re-examined previously published TCR beta repertoires from roughly 720 donors and added high-resolution HLA genotyping to investigate patterns of TCR occurrence. The study profiled the T cell repertoires of hundreds of subjects by immunosequencing and related them to cytomegalovirus serostatus. A later genetic analysis took genome-wide SNP genotypes for about 55% of the roughly 700 donors and used that subset as a discovery cohort. Rather than using new phenotypic data, the later analysis identified candidate immune exposures from TCR beta sequences and from how often those sequences occurred across donors. Donor age, sex, ethnicity and CMV serostatus were compiled alongside the repertoire data. Both class I and class II loci were covered by HLA typing, at four-digit resolution.

The cohort consisted of fewer than 700 healthy bone marrow donors. At the time of sampling, all cohort members were nominally healthy, though unrecorded immune exposures were likely present. The donor tested CMV seronegative, placing the donor among the 350 or so seronegative members of the cohort. A peripheral blood sample was collected from each donor, and TCR beta sequencing was performed on peripheral blood mononuclear cells. The Qiagen DNeasy Blood Extraction Kit was used to extract genomic DNA from the blood cell samples. What the work shows at the level of the full study, not this receptor alone: In both the original and validation cohorts, the classifier was reported to diagnose cytomegalovirus status with high specificity and sensitivity. An earlier analysis of around 600 of the donors showed that most TCR beta V segments appeared in productive rearrangements either about 87% or about 30% of the time, which broadly matched IMGT annotations. The presence/absence analyses assumed that sequencing depth was roughly uniform across donors, and that assumption may not be true. In a later analysis, the rate of TCR association differed among HLA loci, with DRB1 alleles having the most associated TCRs and HLA-C alleles having the fewest. According to a later analysis, parvovirus B19, influenza, CMV and Epstein-Barr virus appeared linked to several top co-occurrence clusters. Most CMV-associated TCR beta chains appeared to be HLA-restricted in a later analysis, and the HLA associations seemed to be driven largely by CMV exposure. Immune exposure information for the cohort was limited to CMV serostatus. Most TCR sequences were observed very rarely across donors, whereas some public TCRs were present in many individuals. According to a later genetic analysis, donors in an Asian-associated ancestry cluster had fewer N-insertions in productive TCRs than the approximately 650-donor mean. Some IMGT-functional V segments, including TRBV6-2 and TRBV6-3, could not be distinguished by the 87-base-pair reads and were therefore excluded. In this cohort, only TCR beta chains were sequenced, and detectable features were limited by the absence of alpha or paired-chain data. A further reported finding was that TCR beta sequences accurately predicted the HLA-A and HLA-B alleles for most subjects in the first cohort. V-gene and J-gene trimming of TCR beta chains was associated with a missense DCLRE1C variant in a later genetic analysis, and the association was replicated in an independent cohort. The earlier analysis of around 600 of the donors excluded seventeen rarely observed V segments, including chromosome 9 orphons, because counts were too low. At a false discovery rate of 0.05, a later analysis linked about 16,000 TCR beta sequences to specific HLA alleles. HLA typing was unavailable for some donors at each locus, so association tests used only the typed subset. In a later analysis, HLA-associated TCR beta chains showed more clonal expansion and lower generation probabilities than non-associated chains that were equally common. The study gave a list of over 150 TCR beta chains associated with cytomegalovirus. A cluster of highly shared sequence variants was judged likely to be a technical artifact of the sequencing pipeline. It was suggested by the authors that the approach could potentially be generalized to other disease states and immunological phenotypes. Three of the identified cytomegalovirus-associated TCR beta chains were confirmed in vitro to be specific for cytomegalovirus antigens. When HLA alleles, especially DR and DQ, strongly co-occurred, TCR associations were difficult to assign to individual alleles. Correlated functional status among segregating V segments might be attributable to linkage disequilibrium, but an unknown experimental factor could not be ruled out.

Library preparation was by the immunoSEQ multiplex PCR assay. For the multiplex PCR, a mixture combining 60 forward primers for TCR Vbeta segments and 13 reverse primers for TCR Jbeta segments was used. The CDR3 region of rearranged TCR beta genes was amplified from genomic DNA with a multiplex PCR assay. On the Illumina HiSeq System, the amplified TCR beta libraries were sequenced as 87-base-pair reads. The original pipeline was this. In a later analysis, tens of millions of unique TCR beta chains were counted across the 666 repertoires, and approximately 11 million of these chains were shared by at least two donors. Raw reads were error-corrected and collapsed into unique sequences by a nearest-neighbor algorithm in which closely related sequences were merged to remove PCR and sequencing errors. V, D and J gene segments were assigned by aligning CDR3 sequences to IMGT reference sequences. Each retained sequence needed at least a six-nucleotide match to both a V gene segment and a J gene segment. Rearrangements were classified as productive when the CDR3 lacked stop codons and remained in frame with V and J, and all other rearrangements were classified as non-productive. Following IMGT convention, CDR3 was defined as the stretch from the second conserved V-encoded cysteine to the conserved J-encoded phenylalanine. The earlier analysis of roughly 590 of the donors excluded any sequence lacking an unambiguous match to a single V gene segment. An earlier analysis of fewer than 750 of the donors called V segments functional above 56.7% productive rearrangements and segregating when the between-donor standard deviation exceeded 5%. A statistical classification framework was developed to diagnose cytomegalovirus status using the catalog of TCR beta chain sequences. V and J gene assignment, in a later analysis, came from comparing TCR nucleotide sequences with IMGT/GENE-DB human TR gene sequences. A later analysis assigned CDR3 sequences and most-parsimonious VDJ recombination scenarios with the TCRdist pipeline. In a later analysis, every TCR beta chain was defined by the combination of its CDR3 amino acid sequence and its V-gene family, and reads without a unique V-gene family were dropped. A later analysis removed 550 to 700 highly shared, low-generation-probability nucleotide sequences to deal with suspected cross-contamination and a sequencing artifact. In a later analysis, a clonal expansion index was calculated for each public chain from normalized within-repertoire ranks of inferred template counts. In a later analysis, generation probabilities were computed using a VDJ recombination model fitted to out-of-frame rearrangements, and the results were checked against IGoR. In a later analysis, TCR-TCR, TCR-HLA and TCR-CMV co-occurrence was scored with hypergeometric tests, and a repertoire-size bias correction was applied to TCR pairs. To estimate false discovery rates, a later analysis permuted the HLA or CMV assignments 20 times. In a later analysis, co-occurring TCRs were grouped using DBSCAN, with TCRdist sequence similarity added in when clustering inside HLA-allele-positive subsets. For co-occurrence clustering, repertoires with fewer than 30,000 or more than 120,000 public chains were excluded, along with 5 or 6 repertoires with anomalous nucleotide sharing. Not all clones reach the TCRdb copy of this immuneACCESS table, which keeps in-frame sequences only. Checked studies attribute under half of the gap to unresolved V genes and leave the rest unexplained. V and J calls and clone size are as listed in that table; D and trimming were resolved from the DNA. A total of some 93,000 clones appear in this sample, 82% of them only once. The ten largest account for under 4% of the sample.

Per the germline V gene, SGHRS is the CDR1 and YFSETQ is the CDR2. The CDR3 holds 14 amino acids from the cysteine to the phenylalanine. Solely the CDR3 DNA is kept, with 42 bases framed from the first base. The junction shows trimming of 7 bases on V and 2 bases on J, plus 16 bases between the germline ends. This clonotype was obtained from a man in his forties or fifties in good health and CMV-seronegative. The chain links TRBV5-1 with TRBJ2-7; the D gene cannot be resolved reliably. Sequencing was carried out using PBMCs. The nucleotide sequence reads as follows: TGCGCCAGCTGCGGAGCCCCAGACGCCTACGAGCAGTACTTC. It translates as CASCGAPDAYEQYF.